The entry that follows covers one T cell receptor (beta chain) sequence. The data were taken from a study of blood T cell repertoires in COVID-19. The CDR3 is 13 amino acids. CDR1 and CDR2 from the germline V gene are GTSNPN and SVGIG (reference sequence). V lost 7 bases and J 3 bases, leaving 15 bases between the germline ends. The assay was immunoSEQ multiplex PCR, and TCRdb's table has in-frame clones only and misses some. The data show 230,000 or so clones, with around 84% seen just once and about 20% held by the top ten. Material: peripheral blood. The sequence came from a man aged 25-40 years with active or convalescent COVID-19. This chain uses TRBV30 with TRBJ1-2, with a tentative D call TRBD1 (6 bases). CDR3 DNA: TGTGCCTCGACCCGGACAGACTACTATGGCTACACCTTC. Translating gives CASTRTDYYGYTF.